This T cell receptor (beta chain) stems from a study of blood T cells in healthy people across ages. Study-wide points: Older age coincided with a roughly linear decline in TCR beta diversity per million T cells. Comparison with aged donors showed that long-lived donors had more naive CD4+ cells and higher diversity.

Germline V gives CDR1 SQVTM, CDR2 ANQGSEA. The CDR3 covers 15 residues. To note about this clonotype: What it binds is unknown.

Next came a second PCR, run for about 6 to 11 cycles, which used a sample-barcoded 5' primer along with a J-beta primer mix. Via MiXCR, TCRdb re-called the 5' RACE reads, giving one row per CDR3 protein. The table includes around 800,000 distinct CDR3 sequences, more than 35% detected once. The sample consisted of blood. The sequence came from an elderly man in good health. The J gene is TRBJ2-5, the V gene TRBV29-1; 7 nucleotides align to TRBD1. The last part of the DNA fits TRBJ2-7 better; the J call may be wrong. The CDR3 reads CSVEDPTGALNEQYF. Written as DNA, the CDR3 is TGCAGCGTTGAAGATCCCACAGGGGCATTGAACGAGCAGTACTTC.